These 22 T cell receptor beta chains were all obtained from the same sample, sequenced in a study of OX40 agonist ivuxolimab in advanced cancers. Library construction relied on the immunoSEQ multiplex PCR assay. The table was pulled from immuneACCESS by TCRdb, which kept in-frame rearrangements only. Such tables lose some clones; where checked, under half of the loss comes from unresolved V genes, and the rest has no known cause. Counted in this sample were approximately 77,000 clones; over 80% of them appeared once. The ten most abundant clones make up approximately 0.5% of the sample. The sample was CD4+ or CD8+ T cells sorted from blood, taken in a trial of the OX40 agonist ivuxolimab. The receptors were gathered from an adult with an advanced solid tumor such as melanoma, head and neck, liver or kidney cancer.

The chain links TRBV5-4 to TRBJ2-1; maybe TRBD2 (6 bases). V was pared by 2 bases and J by 10 bases, with 13 bases between. CDR1 is SGHNT and CDR2 is YYREEE in the germline V gene (reference sequence). CDR3 length: 13 residues. CDR3 in DNA: TGTGCCAGCAGCTTACGGGAGAGGCCCGAGCAGTTCTTC. Translation gives CASSLRERPEQFF.

This chain connects TRBV30 to TRBJ1-2; tentative D call: TRBD1 (5 bases). This CDR3 comprises 14 residues. CDR1 and CDR2 (germline): GTSNPN, SVGIG (reference sequence). Trimming took 5 bases from V and 4 from J, leaving 17 bases between them. The CDR3 loop is CAWGTGTASYGYTF. The CDR3 coding sequence is TGTGCCTGGGGTACCGGGACCGCAAGCTATGGCTACACCTTC.

This clone came up once. The genes are TRBV9 and TRBJ2-2; maybe TRBD2 (6 bases). The CDR3 sequence is 17 residues long. V was clipped by 2 bases and J by 3 bases, with 17 bases between them. Germline CDR1 SGDLS, CDR2 YYNGEE. CDR3 sequence (DNA): TGTGCCAGCAGCGTGACCTCCGGGACTCAGGACACCGGGGAGCTGTTTTTT. Protein sequence: CASSVTSGTQDTGELFF.

This sequence joins TRBV7-2 and TRBJ2-7, with D possibly matching TRBD2 (5 bases). The CDR3 runs 17 residues. Germline V lookup: CDR1 SGHTA, CDR2 FQGNSA. Trimming took 1 base from V and 0 from J, leaving 16 bases between them. This CDR3 is CASSLDSLSGLSYEQYF. In nucleotides, the CDR3 is TGTGCCAGCAGCTTAGATAGTTTGTCAGGACTCTCCTACGAGCAGTACTTC.

This chain uses TRBV9 with TRBJ1-4; TRBD1 matches 7 bases. CDR3 size: 14 residues. Germline CDR1 SGDLS, CDR2 YYNGEE. V was clipped by 1 base and J by 11 bases; unmatched bases: 8. CDR3 residues: CASSVSGGSVKLFF. CDR3 coding DNA: TGTGCCAGCAGCGTATCAGGGGGGTCAGTCAAACTGTTTTTT.

V usage is TRBV6-5 and J usage is TRBJ1-4; TRBD1 matches at 7 bases. The CDR3 has 15 residues. V lost 7 bases, J lost 7 bases, and 12 bases stayed unmatched. Germline lookup yields CDR1 MNHEY and CDR2 SVGAGI. The CDR3 reads CASKRRGGRSEKLFF. For the CDR3, the DNA is TGTGCCAGCAAACGGAGAGGGGGCCGGAGTGAAAAACTGTTTTTT.

The CDR3 region is CASSTTSGLQETQYF. As DNA, the CDR3 is TGTGCCAGCTCAACGACTAGCGGGCTCCAAGAGACCCAGTACTTC. The genes are TRBV18 and TRBJ2-5, with 10 bases that match TRBD2. CDR3 length: 15 amino acids. After removal of 5 bases from V and 1 base from J, the junction contained 4 bases not matched to a gene. Germline loops: CDR1 KGHSH, CDR2 LQKENI.

This chain links TRBV5-6 with TRBJ2-1; 12 bases agree with TRBD2. Losses at the gene ends were 2 bases for V and 8 bases for J; bases not matched to a gene: 5. The CDR3 spans 15 residues. The germline V gene has CDR1 SGHDT and CDR2 YYEEEE. CDR3 region: CASSLPSGRADEQFF. The CDR3 nucleotides are TGTGCCAGCAGCTTACCTAGCGGGAGGGCGGATGAGCAGTTCTTC. The full variable domain, in which reference TRBV5-6 and TRBJ2-1 provide the parts outside the CDR3, is DAGVTQSPTHLIKTRGQQVTLRCSPKSGHDTVSWYQQALGQGPQFIFQYYEEEERQRGNFPDRFSGHQFPNYSSELNVNALLLGDSALYLCASSLPSGRADEQFFGPGTRLTVL.

The J gene is TRBJ2-2, the V gene TRBV27, with TRBD2 identical over 8 bases. The CDR3 runs 16 residues. J lost 7 bases, V lost 5 bases, and 12 bases had no gene match. CDR1 is MNHEY and CDR2 is SMNVEV in the germline V gene (reference sequence). CDR3: CASSPLGAGGRGELFF. In DNA form, the CDR3 reads TGTGCCAGCAGTCCCCTAGGGGCGGGAGGTCGCGGGGAGCTGTTTTTT.

Only one count was recorded for this clone. The rearrangement links TRBV7-2 to TRBJ2-3; no clear D. The germline CDR1 and CDR2 sequences are SGHTA and FQGNSA. Trimming shortened V by 4 bases and J by 3 bases, and 11 bases separated the two germline ends. The CDR3 has 14 amino acids. This CDR3 reads CASSSEVRTDTQYF. The CDR3 DNA sequence: TGTGCCAGCAGCTCAGAGGTGCGGACAGATACGCAGTATTTT.

The chain combines TRBV27 with TRBJ2-7; D is tentatively TRBD1 or TRBD2 (5 bases each). V was trimmed by 0 bases and J by 3 bases, leaving 12 bases between them. The CDR3 spans 15 residues. The germline CDR1 and CDR2 sequences are MNHEY and SMNVEV (reference sequence). The CDR3 DNA sequence: TGTGCCAGCAGTTTATCTAGGGACCCAAGCTACGAGCAGTACTTC. This sequence encodes CASSLSRDPSYEQYF.

This chain connects TRBV6-6 to TRBJ2-1, with no clear D. Germline V CDR1 and CDR2: MNHNY, SVGAGI (reference sequence). Trimming removed 6 bases at V and 0 bases at J, with 9 bases between. The CDR3 is 14 amino acids. The CDR3 DNA reads TGTGCCAGCAGCTCAAGACCCTCCTACAATGAGCAGTTCTTC. Encoded protein: CASSSRPSYNEQFF.

CDR3 DNA sequence: TGTGCCAGCAGATCAGGGGGAAGCAATCAGCCCCAGCATTTT. As protein: CASRSGGSNQPQHF. The gene calls are TRBV28 and TRBJ1-5; TRBD1 agrees at 7 bases. The CDR3 has 14 amino acids. The germline V gene has CDR1 MDHEN and CDR2 SYDVKM. V was clipped by 6 bases and J by 1 base; unmatched bases: 3.

V is TRBV19 and J is TRBJ1-3, with a tentative D call TRBD1 (5 bases). V dropped 3 bases and J dropped 0 bases, with 12 bases sitting between them. Germline values: CDR1 LNHDA, CDR2 SQIVND (reference sequence). The CDR3 has 16 amino acids. DNA for the CDR3: TGTGCCAGTAGTATGGGGGGACGCTTCTCTGGAAACACCATATATTTT. Translated: CASSMGGRFSGNTIYF.

The chain combines TRBV18 with TRBJ2-2, with TRBD2 matching 13 bases. J gave up 4 bases and V 3 bases, and 5 bases lay outside the gene matches. There are 17 residues in the CDR3. Germline V lookup: CDR1 KGHSH, CDR2 LQKENI. Here the CDR3 DNA reads TGTGCCAGCTCACCCCTCGGACTAGCGGGAGTCACCGGGGAGCTGTTTTTT. It yields the protein CASSPLGLAGVTGELFF. Combining the CDR3 with reference TRBV18 and TRBJ2-2 gives the whole variable domain NAGVMQNPRHLVRRRGQEARLRCSPMKGHSHVYWYRQLPEEGLKFMVYLQKENIIDESGMPKERFSAEFPKEGPSILRIQQVVRGDSAAYFCASSPLGLAGVTGELFFGEGSRLTVL.

The rearrangement joins TRBV19 to TRBJ2-2, with 7 positions matching TRBD2. The germline CDR1 and CDR2 sequences are LNHDA and SQIVND (reference sequence). Unmatched junction bases numbered 7, after V lost 7 bases and J lost 5 bases. The CDR3 sequence is 14 residues long. This chain's CDR3 is CASKAGAGTGELFF. The DNA for the CDR3 is TGTGCCAGTAAGGCGGGAGCGGGGACCGGGGAGCTGTTTTTT.

The chain joins TRBV19 to TRBJ2-3; no reliable D call. Trimming left V 3 bases short and J 3 bases short, with 7 bases between. The length of the CDR3 is 13 residues. Germline assignment: CDR1 LNHDA and CDR2 SQIVND (reference sequence). CDR3 loop: CASSMSVTDTQYF. As DNA, the CDR3 is TGTGCCAGTAGTATGTCAGTAACAGATACGCAGTATTTT.

The chain is built from TRBV6-1 and TRBJ1-1; D possibly corresponds to TRBD1 (5 bases). Per germline, CDR1 MNHNS and CDR2 SASEGT. V was pared by 7 bases and J by 10 bases, with 19 bases between. This CDR3 contains 13 residues. The CDR3 DNA reads TGTGCCAGCAAGAGTCAGGGTGACGGGATAGCTTTCTTT. This encodes CASKSQGDGIAFF.

This chain uses TRBV19 with TRBJ1-2; 8 bases are a match to TRBD1. CDR3 length: 13 amino acids. The V and J ends lost 4 bases and 5 bases, in that order; junction bases with no gene match: 3. Per germline, CDR1 LNHDA and CDR2 SQIVND (reference sequence). Here the CDR3 DNA reads TGTGCCAGTAGTAAACGGACAGGGTATGGCTACACCTTC. Its translation is CASSKRTGYGYTF.

The chain recombines TRBV6-1 with TRBJ2-5; TRBD1 matches 11 bases. The germline V gene encodes CDR1 MNHNS and CDR2 SASEGT. V lost 6 bases and J lost 5; bases outside the gene matches: 8. This CDR3 has 15 residues. CDR3: CASSQGQGAVETQYF. CDR3 DNA: TGTGCCAGCAGCCAAGGACAGGGGGCCGTGGAGACCCAGTACTTC.

This rearrangement joins TRBV23-1 to TRBJ2-5, with D hard to call. TRBV23-1 belongs to the ORF category, with a function that is uncertain. CDR3 size: 12 residues. V was cut by 2 bases and J by 2 bases, with 3 bases left in between. DNA of the CDR3: TGCGCCAGCAGTCAACATCAAGAGACCCAGTACTTC. Amino acid sequence: CASSQHQETQYF.

The chain recombines TRBV7-9 with TRBJ2-7; perhaps D is TRBD1 or TRBD2 (7 bases each). Germline-derived CDR1 and CDR2 are SEHNR and FQNEAQ (reference sequence). With 5 bases removed from V and 3 bases from J, the gap between germline ends came to 11 bases. This CDR3 is built from 13 residues. The DNA for the CDR3 is TGTGCCAGCAGCCAGGGGGGGCTCTACGAGCAGTACTTC. It specifies CASSQGGLYEQYF.